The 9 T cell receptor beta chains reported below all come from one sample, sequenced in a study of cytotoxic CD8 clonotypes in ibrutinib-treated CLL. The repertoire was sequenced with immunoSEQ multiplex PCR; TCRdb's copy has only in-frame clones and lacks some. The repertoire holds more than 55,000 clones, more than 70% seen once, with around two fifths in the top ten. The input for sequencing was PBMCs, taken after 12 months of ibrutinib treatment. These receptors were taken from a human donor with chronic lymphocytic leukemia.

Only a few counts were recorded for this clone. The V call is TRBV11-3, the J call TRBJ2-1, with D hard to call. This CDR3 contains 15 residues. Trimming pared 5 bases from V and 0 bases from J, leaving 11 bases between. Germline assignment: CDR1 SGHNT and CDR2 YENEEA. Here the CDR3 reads CASSPEAGSYNEQFF. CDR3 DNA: TGTGCCAGCAGCCCCGAGGCAGGCTCCTACAATGAGCAGTTCTTC.

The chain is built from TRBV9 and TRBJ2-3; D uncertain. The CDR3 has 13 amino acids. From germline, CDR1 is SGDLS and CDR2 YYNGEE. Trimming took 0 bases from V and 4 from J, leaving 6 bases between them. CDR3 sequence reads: CASSVVAADTQYF. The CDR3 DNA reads TGTGCCAGCAGCGTAGTGGCGGCAGATACGCAGTATTTT.

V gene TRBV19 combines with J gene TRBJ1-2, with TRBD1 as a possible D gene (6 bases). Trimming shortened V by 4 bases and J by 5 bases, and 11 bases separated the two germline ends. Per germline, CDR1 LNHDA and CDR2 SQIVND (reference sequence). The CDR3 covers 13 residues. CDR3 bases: TGTGCCAGTAGTAACAGGGCGGGGTATGGCTACACCTTC. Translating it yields CASSNRAGYGYTF.

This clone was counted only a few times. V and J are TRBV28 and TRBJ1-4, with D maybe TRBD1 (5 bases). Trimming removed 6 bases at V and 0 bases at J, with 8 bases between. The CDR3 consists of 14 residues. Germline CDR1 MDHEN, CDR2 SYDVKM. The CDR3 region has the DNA TGTGCCAGCAGGCAGGGAGCAACTAATGAAAAACTGTTTTTT. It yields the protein CASRQGATNEKLFF.

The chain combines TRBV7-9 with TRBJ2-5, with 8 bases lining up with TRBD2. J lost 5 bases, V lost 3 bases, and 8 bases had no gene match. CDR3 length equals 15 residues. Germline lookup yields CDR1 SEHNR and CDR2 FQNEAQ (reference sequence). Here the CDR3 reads CASSFSGRAEETQYF. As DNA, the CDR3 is TGTGCCAGCAGCTTTTCCGGGAGGGCGGAGGAGACCCAGTACTTC.

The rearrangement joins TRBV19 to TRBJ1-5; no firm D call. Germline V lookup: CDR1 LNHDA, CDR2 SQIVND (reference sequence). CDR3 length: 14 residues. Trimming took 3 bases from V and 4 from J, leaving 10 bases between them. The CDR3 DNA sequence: TGTGCCAGTAGTATTAGGTCGGCTAATCAGCCCCAGCATTTT. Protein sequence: CASSIRSANQPQHF. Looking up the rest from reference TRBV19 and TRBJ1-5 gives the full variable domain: DGGITQSPKYLFRKEGQNVTLSCEQNLNHDAMYWYRQDPGQGLRLIYYSQIVNDFQKGDIAEGYSVSREKKESFPLTVTSAQKNPTAFYLCASSIRSANQPQHFGDGTRLSIL.

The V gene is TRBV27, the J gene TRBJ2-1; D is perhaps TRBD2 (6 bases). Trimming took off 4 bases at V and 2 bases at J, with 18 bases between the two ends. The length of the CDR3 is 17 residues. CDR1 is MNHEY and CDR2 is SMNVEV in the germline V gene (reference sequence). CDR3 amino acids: CASSWGPAGYPYNEQFF. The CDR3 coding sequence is TGTGCCAGCAGTTGGGGACCGGCGGGGTATCCCTACAATGAGCAGTTCTTC.

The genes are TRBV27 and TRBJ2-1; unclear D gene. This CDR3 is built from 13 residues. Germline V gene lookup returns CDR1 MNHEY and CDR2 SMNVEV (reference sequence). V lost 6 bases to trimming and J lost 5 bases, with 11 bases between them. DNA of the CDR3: TGTGCCAGCAGCAAAACATGGGACAATGAGCAGTTCTTC. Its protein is CASSKTWDNEQFF.

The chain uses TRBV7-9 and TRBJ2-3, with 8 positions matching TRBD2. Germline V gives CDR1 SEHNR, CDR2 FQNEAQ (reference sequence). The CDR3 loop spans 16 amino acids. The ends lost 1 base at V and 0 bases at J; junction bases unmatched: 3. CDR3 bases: TGTGCCAGCAGCTTAGGTGCTAGCGGGAGCACAGATACGCAGTATTTT. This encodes CASSLGASGSTDTQYF.